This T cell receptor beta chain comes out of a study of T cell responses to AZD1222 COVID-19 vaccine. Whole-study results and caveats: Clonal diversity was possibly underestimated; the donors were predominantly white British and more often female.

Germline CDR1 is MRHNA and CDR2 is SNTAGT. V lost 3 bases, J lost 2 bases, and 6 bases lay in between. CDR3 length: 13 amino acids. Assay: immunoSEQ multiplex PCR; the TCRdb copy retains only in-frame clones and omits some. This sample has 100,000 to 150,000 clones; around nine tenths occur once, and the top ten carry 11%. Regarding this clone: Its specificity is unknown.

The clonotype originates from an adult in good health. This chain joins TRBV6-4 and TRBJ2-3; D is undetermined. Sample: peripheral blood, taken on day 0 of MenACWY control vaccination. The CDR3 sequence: CASSEASTDTQYF. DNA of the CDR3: TGTGCCAGCAGTGAGGCCTCCACAGATACGCAGTATTTT.